Following are 7 T cell receptor beta chains from one sample sequenced in a study of cytomegalovirus exposure and HLA in healthy donors. The PCR had 60 Vbeta and 13 Jbeta primers. TCRdb keeps only in-frame clones here, not all; method: immunoSEQ multiplex PCR. The sample has some 110,000 clones; 76% are singletons. Sequenced sample: PBMCs. The receptors come from a man aged 50 to 59 in good health and CMV-seronegative.

V and J are TRBV6-1 and TRBJ1-2; D is perhaps TRBD1 (5 bases). With 1 base removed from V and 4 bases from J, the gap between germline ends came to 7 bases. Germline V gives CDR1 MNHNS, CDR2 SASEGT. The CDR3 is 13 residues long. The CDR3: CASSEEGIYGYTF. The CDR3, as DNA: TGTGCCAGCAGTGAAGAGGGGATCTATGGCTACACCTTC.

This clone was observed once. Different DNA sequences within this sample yield the same CDR3. The chain combines TRBV9 with TRBJ1-1; no clear D gene. This CDR3 comprises 13 residues. The germline V gene encodes CDR1 SGDLS and CDR2 YYNGEE. V lost 3 bases and J lost 4, with 10 bases in between. In nucleotides, the CDR3 is TGTGCCAGCAGCGAGGCGGGGAGCACTGAAGCTTTCTTT. Translation gives CASSEAGSTEAFF.

The chain uses TRBV5-4 and TRBJ1-2; TRBD1 matches 10 bases. Looked up from germline, CDR1 is SGHNT and CDR2 is YYREEE (reference sequence). This CDR3 contains 15 residues. V dropped 0 bases and J dropped 5; count of bases not matched to a gene: 4. CDR3 region: CASSLVDRGLYGYTF. The DNA for the CDR3 is TGTGCCAGCAGCTTGGTGGACAGGGGGTTATATGGCTACACCTTC.

V is TRBV6-4 and J is TRBJ2-6, with 7 positions matching TRBD2. J lost 1 base, V lost 2 bases, and 17 bases had no gene match. The CDR3 runs to 21 residues. Per germline, CDR1 MRHNA and CDR2 SNTAGT. As DNA, the CDR3 is TGTGCCAGCAGTGACCCTAGACTCCCCCGCGGGGGAAGGTCTGGGGCCAACGTCCTGACTTTC. This codes for CASSDPRLPRGGRSGANVLTF.

The V and J genes are TRBV19 and TRBJ1-1; D possibly corresponds to TRBD1 (5 bases). Germline V gene data show CDR1 as LNHDA and CDR2 as SQIVND (reference sequence). The V gene lost 6 bases and the J gene lost 5 bases, with 19 bases spanning the gap. This CDR3 contains 15 residues. DNA of the CDR3: TGTGCCAGTAGCAAAGCGGGGGTTGAGGGGACTGAAGCTTTCTTT. This translates into CASSKAGVEGTEAFF.

In nucleotides, the CDR3 is TGCGCCAGCAGCTTGGCGGGGGGGCCCCAGCATTTT. This sequence encodes CASSLAGGPQHF. The V and J genes are TRBV5-1 and TRBJ1-5; perhaps TRBD1 as D (5 bases). Germline assignment: CDR1 SGHRS and CDR2 YFSETQ. This CDR3 spans 12 amino acids. V dropped 0 bases and J dropped 9 bases, with 7 bases sitting between them.

The chain joins TRBV23-1 to TRBJ1-4; 9 bases fit TRBD1. TRBV23-1 is an ORF for which the function is uncertain. The CDR3 is 15 amino acids. The junction had 11 bases not matched to a gene; V was cut back by 8 bases and J by 7 bases. The CDR3 DNA is TGCGCCAGCGCGTGGGACAGGGTGGGACCTGAAAAACTGTTTTTT. Its translation is CASAWDRVGPEKLFF.